This TCR beta chain is drawn from a study of blood T cell repertoires in COVID-19. Study-wide context: Samples of COVID-19 (acute and convalescent) were obtained from the United States, Italy and Spain.

Clones were read by immunoSEQ multiplex PCR, and TCRdb kept only the in-frame ones, dropping some. Here the sample spans about 110,000 clones, around 85% being singletons. Germline V gives CDR1 SGHRS, CDR2 YFSETQ. This CDR3 spans 14 amino acids. V lost 5 bases to trimming and J lost 1 base; unmatched junction nucleotides: 4. This clone was observed once. This rearrangement joins TRBV5-1 to TRBJ2-5, with 8 positions matching TRBD2. The sequence was obtained from a man in his 70s with active or convalescent COVID-19. Sequencing used peripheral blood. CDR3 DNA sequence: TGCGCCAGCAGAGGGGCGGGGGGCCAAGAGACCCAGTACTTC. The encoded protein is CASRGAGGQETQYF.